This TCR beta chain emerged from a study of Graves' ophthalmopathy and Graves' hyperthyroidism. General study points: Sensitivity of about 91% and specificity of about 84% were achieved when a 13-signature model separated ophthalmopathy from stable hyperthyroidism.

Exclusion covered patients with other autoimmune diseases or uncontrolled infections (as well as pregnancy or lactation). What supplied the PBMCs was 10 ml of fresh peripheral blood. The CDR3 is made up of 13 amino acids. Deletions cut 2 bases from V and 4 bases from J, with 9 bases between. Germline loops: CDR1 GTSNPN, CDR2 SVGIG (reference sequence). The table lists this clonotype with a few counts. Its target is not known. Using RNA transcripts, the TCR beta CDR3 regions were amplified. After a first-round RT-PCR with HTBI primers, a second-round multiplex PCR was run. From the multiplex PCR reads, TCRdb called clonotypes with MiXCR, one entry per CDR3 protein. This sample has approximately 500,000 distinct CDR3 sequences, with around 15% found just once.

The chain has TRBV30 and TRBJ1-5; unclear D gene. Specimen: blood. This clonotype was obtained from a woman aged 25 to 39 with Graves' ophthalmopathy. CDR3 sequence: CAWSLAGNQPQHF. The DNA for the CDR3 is TGTGCCTGGAGTTTAGCCGGGAATCAGCCCCAGCATTTT.